This is a list of T cell receptor beta chains from one sample in a study of T cells in Graves' hyperthyroidism and ophthalmopathy. A single record per CDR3 protein comes from TCRdb applying MiXCR to the multiplex PCR reads. The data show roughly 710,000 distinct CDR3 sequences, with 35% seen just once and less than 35% held by the top ten. The sequenced sample was blood. The origin of the receptors is a woman between 40 and 55 years old with Graves' hyperthyroidism. The CDR3 runs from the conserved cysteine through the conserved F or W. The D gene is left open where the match is weak. Where a row states a size, it is once, few, many or the class of an expanded clone; other rows omit it.

TRBV12-3/TRBV12-4	TRBJ1-6	TRBD1	NA	CASSEQGSGSPLHF	TGTGCCAGCAGTGAACAGGGGTCGGGCTCACCCCTCCACTTT
TRBV7-3	TRBJ2-6	TRBD1	many	CASSPGTGRPGANVLTF	TGTGCCAGCAGCCCCGGGACAGGAAGACCCGGGGCCAACGTCCTGACTTTC
TRBV9	TRBJ2-2	TRBD2	few	CASSVVAGNTGELFF	TGTGCCAGCAGCGTAGTAGCGGGAAACACCGGGGAGCTGTTTTTT
TRBV5-4	TRBJ2-5	NA	many	CASRSRGAIQETQYF	TGTGCCAGCAGGTCCCGCGGGGCCATCCAAGAGACCCAGTACTTC
TRBV5-4	TRBJ1-4	NA	NA	CASSLAGLSEKLFF	TGTGCCAGCAGCTTGGCGGGGCTGTCTGAAAAACTGTTTTTT
TRBV9	TRBJ1-4	NA	many	CASSARATSEKLFF	TGTGCCAGCAGCGCGCGGGCCACATCGGAAAAACTGTTTTTT
TRBV6-1	TRBJ1-6	NA	few	CASSVNHGAGSPLHF	TGTGCCAGCAGTGTAAATCACGGGGCGGGATCACCCCTCCACTTT
TRBV24-1	TRBJ2-5	NA	many	CATSDLGGTQYF	TGTGCCACCAGTGATTTGGGTGGGACCCAGTACTTC
TRBV2	TRBJ2-3	TRBD1	NA	CASSEFGQGVTDTQYF	TGTGCCAGCAGTGAATTCGGTCAGGGGGTCACAGATACGCAGTATTTT
TRBV5-1	TRBJ2-2	TRBD1	NA	CASSPGQGAFAGELFF	TGCGCCAGCAGCCCGGGGCAGGGGGCGTTCGCCGGGGAGCTGTTTTTT
TRBV7-7	TRBJ2-2	NA	NA	CASSFGQGSGELFF	TGTGCTAGCAGCTTCGGCCAGGGGTCCGGGGAGCTGTTTTTT
TRBV10-3	TRBJ1-6	NA	NA	CAISEGGDSPLHF	TGTGCCATCAGTGAGGGGGGGGATTCACCCCTCCACTTT
TRBV5-6	TRBJ2-7	NA	NA	CASSLELGTVSYEQYF	TGTGCCAGCAGCTTGGAGCTGGGCACAGTCTCCTACGAGCAGTACTTC
TRBV7-2	TRBJ2-2	TRBD1	few	CASNNPNRGHGELFF	TGTGCCAGCAACAATCCAAACAGGGGGCATGGGGAGCTGTTTTTT
TRBV7-9	TRBJ1-3	NA	many	CASSNEERDTIYF	TGTGCCAGCAGCAATGAGGAACGGGACACCATATATTTT
TRBV7-2	TRBJ1-1	NA	many	CASRSGQNTEAFF	TGTGCCAGCAGGTCGGGACAGAACACTGAAGCTTTCTTT
TRBV24-1	TRBJ2-2	NA	many	CATSDLVAGGGELFF	TGTGCCACCAGTGATTTGGTGGCCGGCGGCGGGGAGCTGTTTTTT
TRBV29-1	TRBJ2-5	TRBD2	many	CSVDSLKGTSLSRGRETQYF	TGCAGCGTTGATTCTCTTAAGGGGACTAGCCTCAGTCGGGGTCGAGAGACCCAGTACTTC
TRBV7-2	TRBJ2-2	NA	few	CASSPRWQAGTGELFF	TGTGCCAGCAGCCCCCGGTGGCAGGCGGGCACCGGGGAGCTGTTTTTT
TRBV6-6	TRBJ1-2	NA	few	CASSTQRFGGYTF	TGTGCCAGCAGTACCCAGCGGTTCGGGGGCTACACCTTC
TRBV5-6	TRBJ1-3	NA	few	CASSPSYSGHTIYF	TGTGCCAGCAGCCCGTCGTATTCGGGGCACACCATATATTTT
TRBV7-2	TRBJ2-1	NA	NA	CASSLTREQFF	TGTGCCAGCAGCTTAACACGTGAGCAGTTCTTC
TRBV9	TRBJ1-2	NA	once	CASSQELRGAGGYTF	TGTGCCAGCAGCCAAGAATTGAGGGGGGCAGGGGGCTACACCTTC
TRBV6-5	TRBJ2-7	NA	many	CASSYSGSTGEQYF	TGTGCCAGCAGTTACTCCGGCTCGACGGGCGAGCAGTACTTC
TRBV4-1	TRBJ1-4	TRBD1	NA	CASSQTTGGGEKLFF	TGCGCCAGCAGCCAAACGACAGGGGGAGGTGAAAAACTGTTTTTT
TRBV6-5	TRBJ1-1	NA	few	CASSYSQGINTEAFF	TGTGCCAGCAGTTACTCCCAGGGGATTAACACTGAAGCTTTCTTT
TRBV30	TRBJ1-5	NA	few	CAWSVRGLSNQPQHF	TGTGCCTGGAGTGTACGGGGGTTAAGCAATCAGCCCCAGCATTTT
TRBV4-3	TRBJ1-1	TRBD1	few	CASSQEEGQGGTEAFF	TGCGCCAGCAGCCAAGAAGAGGGACAGGGAGGCACTGAAGCTTTCTTT
TRBV11-2	TRBJ1-4	NA	NA	CASALGGYLEKLFF	TGTGCCAGCGCCCTAGGGGGGTATCTGGAAAAACTGTTTTTT